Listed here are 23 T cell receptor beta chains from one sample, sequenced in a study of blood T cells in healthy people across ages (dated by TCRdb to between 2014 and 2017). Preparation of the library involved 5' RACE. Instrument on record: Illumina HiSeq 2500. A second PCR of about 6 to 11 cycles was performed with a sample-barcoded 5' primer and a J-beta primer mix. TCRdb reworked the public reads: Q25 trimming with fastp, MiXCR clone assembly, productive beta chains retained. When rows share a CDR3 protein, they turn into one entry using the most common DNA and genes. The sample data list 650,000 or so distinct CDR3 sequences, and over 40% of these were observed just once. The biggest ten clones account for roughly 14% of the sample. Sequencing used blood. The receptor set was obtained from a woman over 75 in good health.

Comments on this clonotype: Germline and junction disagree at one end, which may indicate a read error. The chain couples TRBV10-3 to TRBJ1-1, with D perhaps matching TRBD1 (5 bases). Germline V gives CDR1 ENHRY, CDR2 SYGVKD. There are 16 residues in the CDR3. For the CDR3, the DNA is TGTGCCATCAGTGAGTCGTGGGGCGACCTGAACCCTGAAGCTTTCTTT. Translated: CAISESWGDLNPEAFF.

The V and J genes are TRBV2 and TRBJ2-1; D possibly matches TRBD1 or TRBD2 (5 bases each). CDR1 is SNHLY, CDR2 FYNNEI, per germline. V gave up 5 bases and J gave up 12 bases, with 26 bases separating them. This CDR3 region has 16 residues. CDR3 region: CASSTLGERTQGVQFF. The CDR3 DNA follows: TGTGCCAGCAGTACCCTGGGGGAGCGGACCCAAGGTGTGCAGTTCTTC. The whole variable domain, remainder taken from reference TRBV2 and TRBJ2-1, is EPEVTQTPSHQVTQMGQEVILRCVPISNHLYFYWYRQILGQKVEFLVSFYNNEISEKSEIFDDQFSVERPDGSNFTLKIRSTKLEDSAMYFCASSTLGERTQGVQFFGPGTRLTVL.

The CDR3 sequence: CASSQSTGTGSGANVLTF. The CDR3 DNA reads as TGCGCCAGCAGCCAGTCCACAGGGACAGGCTCTGGGGCCAACGTCCTGACTTTC. The rearrangement uses TRBV4-3 and TRBJ2-6, with 8 bases that match TRBD1. Germline lookup yields CDR1 LGHNA and CDR2 YSLEER. V trimming: 3 bases; J trimming: 0 bases; junction bases outside the gene matches: 7. The CDR3 spans 18 residues.

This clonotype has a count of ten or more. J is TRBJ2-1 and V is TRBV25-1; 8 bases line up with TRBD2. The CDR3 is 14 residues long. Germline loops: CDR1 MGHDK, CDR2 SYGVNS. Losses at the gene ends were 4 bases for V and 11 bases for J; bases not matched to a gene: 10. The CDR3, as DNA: TGTGCCAGCAGTGTCGATGTGGGACTAGGCCAGCAGTTCTTC. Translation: CASSVDVGLGQQFF. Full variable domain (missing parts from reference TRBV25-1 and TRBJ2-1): EADIYQTPRYLVIGTGKKITLECSQTMGHDKMYWYQQDPGMELHLIHYSYGVNSTEKGDLSSESTVSRIRTEHFPLTLESARPSHTSQYLCASSVDVGLGQQFFGPGTRLTVL.

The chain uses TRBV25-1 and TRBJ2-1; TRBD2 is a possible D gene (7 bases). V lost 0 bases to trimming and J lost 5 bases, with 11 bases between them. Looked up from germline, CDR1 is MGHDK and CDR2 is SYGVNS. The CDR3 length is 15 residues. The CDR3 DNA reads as TGTGCCAGCAGTGAATACCGGGGGGACAACAATGAGCAGTTCTTC. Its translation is CASSEYRGDNNEQFF.

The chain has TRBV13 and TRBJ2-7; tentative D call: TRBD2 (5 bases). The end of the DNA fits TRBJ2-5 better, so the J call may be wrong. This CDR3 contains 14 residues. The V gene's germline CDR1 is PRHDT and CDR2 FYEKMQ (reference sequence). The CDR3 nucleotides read TGTGCCAGCAGTTGGAGGACGGAGGAAGAGACCCAGTACTTC. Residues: CASSWRTEEETQYF.

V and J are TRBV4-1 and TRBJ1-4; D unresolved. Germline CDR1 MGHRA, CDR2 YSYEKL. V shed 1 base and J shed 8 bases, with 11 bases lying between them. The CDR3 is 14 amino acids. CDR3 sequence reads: CASSQVSDAEKLFF. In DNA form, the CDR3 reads TGCGCCAGCAGCCAAGTGTCTGACGCGGAAAAACTGTTTTTT.

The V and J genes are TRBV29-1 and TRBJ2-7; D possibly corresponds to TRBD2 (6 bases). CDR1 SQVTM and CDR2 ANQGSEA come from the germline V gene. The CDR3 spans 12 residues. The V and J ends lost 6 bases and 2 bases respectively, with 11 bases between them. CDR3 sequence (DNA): TGCAGCGTGGGACTGTTAACCTACGAGCAGTACTTC. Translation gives CSVGLLTYEQYF.

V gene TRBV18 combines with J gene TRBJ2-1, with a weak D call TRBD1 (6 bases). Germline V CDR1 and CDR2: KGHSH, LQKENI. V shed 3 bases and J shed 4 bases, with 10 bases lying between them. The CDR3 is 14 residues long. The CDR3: CASSPRDTYNEQFF. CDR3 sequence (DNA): TGTGCCAGCTCACCCCGGGACACTTACAATGAGCAGTTCTTC.

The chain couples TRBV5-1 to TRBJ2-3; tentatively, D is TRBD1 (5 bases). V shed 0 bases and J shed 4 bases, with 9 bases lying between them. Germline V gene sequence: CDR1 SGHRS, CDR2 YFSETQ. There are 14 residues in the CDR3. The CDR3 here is CASSLGDSSDTQYF. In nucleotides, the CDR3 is TGCGCCAGCAGCTTGGGCGACAGCTCAGATACGCAGTATTTT.

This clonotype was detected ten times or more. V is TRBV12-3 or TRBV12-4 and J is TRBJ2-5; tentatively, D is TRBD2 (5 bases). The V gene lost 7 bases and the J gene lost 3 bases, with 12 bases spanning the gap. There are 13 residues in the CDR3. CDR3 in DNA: TGTGCCAGCACGCTGTCGGGGAAAGAGACCCAGTACTTC. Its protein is CASTLSGKETQYF.

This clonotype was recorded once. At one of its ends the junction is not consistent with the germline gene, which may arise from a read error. The CDR3 DNA sequence: TGCAGCGCTACTCCGCGGGACCCACTCAATGAGCAGTTCTTC. Encoded protein: CSATPRDPLNEQFF. The V gene is TRBV20-1, the J gene TRBJ2-1; a possible D gene is TRBD2 (6 bases). Germline CDR1 is DFQATT and CDR2 is SNEGSKA (reference sequence). CDR3 length equals 14 residues.

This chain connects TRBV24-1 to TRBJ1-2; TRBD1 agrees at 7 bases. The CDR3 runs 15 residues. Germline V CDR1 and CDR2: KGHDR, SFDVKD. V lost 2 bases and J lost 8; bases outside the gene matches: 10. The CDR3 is CATSDSRQGFRGYTF. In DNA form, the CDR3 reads TGTGCCACCAGTGATTCCAGACAGGGTTTTCGCGGCTACACCTTC.

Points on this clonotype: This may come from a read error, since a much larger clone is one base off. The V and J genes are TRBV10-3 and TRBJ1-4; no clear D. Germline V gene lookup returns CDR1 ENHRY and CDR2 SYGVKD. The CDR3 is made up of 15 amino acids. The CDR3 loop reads CAIGDFQRSEEKLFF. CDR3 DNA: TGTGCCATCGGTGATTTTCAACGGAGCGAGGAAAAACTGTTTTTT.

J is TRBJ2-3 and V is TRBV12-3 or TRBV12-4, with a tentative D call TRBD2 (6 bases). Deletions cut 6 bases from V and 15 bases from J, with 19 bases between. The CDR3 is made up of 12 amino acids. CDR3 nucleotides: TGTGCCAGCAGCCCTACGGGAGATACGGAATATTTT. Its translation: CASSPTGDTEYF.

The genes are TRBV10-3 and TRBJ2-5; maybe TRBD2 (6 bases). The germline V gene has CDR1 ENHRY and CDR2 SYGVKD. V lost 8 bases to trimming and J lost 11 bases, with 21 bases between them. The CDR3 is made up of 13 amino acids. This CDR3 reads CAIQDGGDGEQYF. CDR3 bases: TGTGCCATCCAAGACGGGGGTGACGGGGAGCAGTACTTC.

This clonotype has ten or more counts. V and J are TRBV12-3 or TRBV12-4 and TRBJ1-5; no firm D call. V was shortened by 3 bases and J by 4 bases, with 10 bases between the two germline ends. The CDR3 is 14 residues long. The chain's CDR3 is CASSFRQFNQPQHF. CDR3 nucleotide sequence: TGTGCCAGCAGTTTTAGGCAATTTAATCAGCCCCAGCATTTT.

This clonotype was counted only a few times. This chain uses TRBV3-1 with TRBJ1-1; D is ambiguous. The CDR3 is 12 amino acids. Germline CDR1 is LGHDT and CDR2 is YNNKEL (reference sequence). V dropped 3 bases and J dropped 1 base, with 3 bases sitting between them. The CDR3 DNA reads TGTGCCAGCAGCCAGACGAACACTGAAGCTTTCTTT. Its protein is CASSQTNTEAFF.

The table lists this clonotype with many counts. DNA for the CDR3: TGCAGTGCGAGACTTCCAACTACTAGCGGGAGGGCCCACGAGCAGTACTTC. Its protein is CSARLPTTSGRAHEQYF. V is TRBV20-1 and J is TRBJ2-7; 13 nucleotides align to TRBD2. V shed 6 bases, J shed 5 bases, and the junction held 16 bases outside the gene matches. CDR3 size: 17 residues. Germline CDR1 DFQATT, CDR2 SNEGSKA (reference sequence).

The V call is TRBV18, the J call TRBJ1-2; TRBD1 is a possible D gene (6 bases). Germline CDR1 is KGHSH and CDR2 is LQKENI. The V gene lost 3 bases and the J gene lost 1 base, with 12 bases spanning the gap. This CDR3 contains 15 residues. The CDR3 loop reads CASSPSGTNNYGYTF. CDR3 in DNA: TGTGCCAGCTCACCGTCCGGGACAAATAACTATGGCTACACCTTC.

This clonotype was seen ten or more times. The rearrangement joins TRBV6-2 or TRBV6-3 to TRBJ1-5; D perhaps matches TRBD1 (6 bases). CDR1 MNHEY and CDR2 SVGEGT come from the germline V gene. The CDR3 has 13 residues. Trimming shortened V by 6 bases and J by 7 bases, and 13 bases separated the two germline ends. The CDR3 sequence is CASRPGAGQPQHF. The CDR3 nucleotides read TGTGCCAGCAGGCCAGGGGCCGGGCAGCCCCAGCATTTT.

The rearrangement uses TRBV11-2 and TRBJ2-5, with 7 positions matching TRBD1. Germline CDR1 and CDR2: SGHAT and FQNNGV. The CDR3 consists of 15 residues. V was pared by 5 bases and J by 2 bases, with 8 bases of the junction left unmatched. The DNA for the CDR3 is TGTGCCAGCAGCCCCTTGGGACAGCCGCAAGAGACCCAGTACTTC. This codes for CASSPLGQPQETQYF.

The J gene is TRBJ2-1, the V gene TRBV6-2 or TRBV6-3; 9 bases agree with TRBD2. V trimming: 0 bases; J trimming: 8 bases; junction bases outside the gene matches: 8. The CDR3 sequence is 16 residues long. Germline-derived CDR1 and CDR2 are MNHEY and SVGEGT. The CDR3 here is CASSYSAGTSSYEQFF. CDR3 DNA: TGTGCCAGCAGTTACTCCGCCGGGACTAGCAGTTATGAGCAGTTCTTC.